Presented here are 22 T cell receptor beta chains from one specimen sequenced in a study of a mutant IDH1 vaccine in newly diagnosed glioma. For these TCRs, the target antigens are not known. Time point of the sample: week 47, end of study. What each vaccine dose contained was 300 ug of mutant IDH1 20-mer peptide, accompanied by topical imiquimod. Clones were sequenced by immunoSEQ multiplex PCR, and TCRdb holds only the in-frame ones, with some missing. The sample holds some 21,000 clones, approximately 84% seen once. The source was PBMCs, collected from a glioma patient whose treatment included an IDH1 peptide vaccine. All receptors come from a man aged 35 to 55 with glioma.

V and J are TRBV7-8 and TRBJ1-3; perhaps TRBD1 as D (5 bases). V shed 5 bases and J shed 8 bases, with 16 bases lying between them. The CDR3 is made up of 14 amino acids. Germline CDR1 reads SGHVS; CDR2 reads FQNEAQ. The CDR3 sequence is CASSQPGPRDTIYF. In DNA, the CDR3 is TGTGCCAGCAGCCAACCGGGACCTCGGGACACCATATATTTT.

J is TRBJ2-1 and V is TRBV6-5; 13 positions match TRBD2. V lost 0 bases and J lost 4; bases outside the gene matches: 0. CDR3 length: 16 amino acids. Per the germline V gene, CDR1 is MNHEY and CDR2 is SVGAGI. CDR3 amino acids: CASSYSTSGGYNEQFF. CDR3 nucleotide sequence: TGTGCCAGCAGTTACTCGACTAGCGGGGGGTACAATGAGCAGTTCTTC.

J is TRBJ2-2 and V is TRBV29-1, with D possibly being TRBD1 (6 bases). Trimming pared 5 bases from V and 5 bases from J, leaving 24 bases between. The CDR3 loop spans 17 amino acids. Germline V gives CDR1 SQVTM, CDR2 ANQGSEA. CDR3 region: CSVLKVTTGIETGELFF. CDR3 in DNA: TGCAGCGTTCTAAAAGTTACAACAGGGATCGAGACCGGGGAGCTGTTTTTT.

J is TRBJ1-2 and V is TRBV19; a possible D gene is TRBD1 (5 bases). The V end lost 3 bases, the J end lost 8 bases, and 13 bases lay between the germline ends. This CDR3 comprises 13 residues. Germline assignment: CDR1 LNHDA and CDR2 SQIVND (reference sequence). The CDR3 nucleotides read TGTGCCAGTAGTATTGGGCAGGGAGGCGGCTACACCTTC. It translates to CASSIGQGGGYTF.

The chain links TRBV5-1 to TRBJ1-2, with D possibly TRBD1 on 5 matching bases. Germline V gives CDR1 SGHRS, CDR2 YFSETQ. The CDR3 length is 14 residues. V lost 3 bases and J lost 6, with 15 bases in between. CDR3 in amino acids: CASSSYLQDHGYTF. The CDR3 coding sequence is TGCGCCAGCAGCTCATATTTACAGGATCATGGCTACACCTTC.

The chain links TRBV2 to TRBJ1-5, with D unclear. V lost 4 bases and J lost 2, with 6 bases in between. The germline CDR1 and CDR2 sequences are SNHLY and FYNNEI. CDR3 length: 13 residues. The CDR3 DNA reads TGTGCCAGCAGTGTAGAGGGCAATCAGCCCCAGCATTTT. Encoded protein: CASSVEGNQPQHF.

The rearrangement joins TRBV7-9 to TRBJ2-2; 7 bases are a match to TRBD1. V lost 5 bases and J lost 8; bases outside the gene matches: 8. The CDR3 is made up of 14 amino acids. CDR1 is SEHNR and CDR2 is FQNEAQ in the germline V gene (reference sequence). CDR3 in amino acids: CASSINMGQGELFF. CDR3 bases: TGTGCCAGCAGCATAAACATGGGACAGGGGGAGCTGTTTTTT. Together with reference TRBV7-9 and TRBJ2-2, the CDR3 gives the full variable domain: DTGVSQNPRHKITKRGQNVTFRCDPISEHNRLYWYRQTLGQGPEFLTYFQNEAQLEKSRLLSDRFSAERPKGSFSTLEIQRTEQGDSAMYLCASSINMGQGELFFGEGSRLTVL.

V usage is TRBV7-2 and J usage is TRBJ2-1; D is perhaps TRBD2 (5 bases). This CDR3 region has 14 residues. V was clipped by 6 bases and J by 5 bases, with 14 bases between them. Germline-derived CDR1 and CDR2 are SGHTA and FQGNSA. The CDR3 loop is CASRLRTRNNEQFF. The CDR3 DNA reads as TGTGCCAGCAGGTTAAGGACTCGTAACAATGAGCAGTTCTTC.

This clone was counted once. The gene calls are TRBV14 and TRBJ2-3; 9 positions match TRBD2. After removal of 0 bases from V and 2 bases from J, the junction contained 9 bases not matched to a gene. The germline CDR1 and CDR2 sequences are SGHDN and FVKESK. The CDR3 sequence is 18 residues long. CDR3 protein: CASSQDEWLAGITDTQYF. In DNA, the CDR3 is TGTGCCAGCAGCCAAGATGAGTGGCTAGCGGGAATCACAGATACGCAGTATTTT. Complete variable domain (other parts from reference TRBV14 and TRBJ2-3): EAGVTQFPSHSVIEKGQTVTLRCDPISGHDNLYWYRRVMGKEIKFLLHFVKESKQDESGMPNNRFLAERTGGTYSTLKVQPAELEDSGVYFCASSQDEWLAGITDTQYFGPGTRLTVL.

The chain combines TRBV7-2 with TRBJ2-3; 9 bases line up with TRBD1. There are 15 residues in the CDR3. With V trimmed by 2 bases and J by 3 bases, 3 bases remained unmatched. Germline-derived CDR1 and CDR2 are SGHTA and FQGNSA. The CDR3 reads CASSLTGGETDTQYF. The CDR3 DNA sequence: TGTGCCAGCAGCTTAACAGGGGGCGAGACAGATACGCAGTATTTT.

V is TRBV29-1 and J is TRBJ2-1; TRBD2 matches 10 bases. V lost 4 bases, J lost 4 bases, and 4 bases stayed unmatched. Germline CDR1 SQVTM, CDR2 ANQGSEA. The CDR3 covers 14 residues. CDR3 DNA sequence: TGCAGCGTTGCAAGGACTAGCGGATACAATGAGCAGTTCTTC. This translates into CSVARTSGYNEQFF.

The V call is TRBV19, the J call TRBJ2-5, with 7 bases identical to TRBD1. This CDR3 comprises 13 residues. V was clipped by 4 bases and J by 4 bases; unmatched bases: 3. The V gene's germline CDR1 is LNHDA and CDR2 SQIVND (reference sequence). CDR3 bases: TGTGCCAGTAGTAATGACAGGGCAGAGACCCAGTACTTC. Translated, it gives CASSNDRAETQYF. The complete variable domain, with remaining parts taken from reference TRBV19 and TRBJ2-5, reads DGGITQSPKYLFRKEGQNVTLSCEQNLNHDAMYWYRQDPGQGLRLIYYSQIVNDFQKGDIAEGYSVSREKKESFPLTVTSAQKNPTAFYLCASSNDRAETQYFGPGTRLLVL.

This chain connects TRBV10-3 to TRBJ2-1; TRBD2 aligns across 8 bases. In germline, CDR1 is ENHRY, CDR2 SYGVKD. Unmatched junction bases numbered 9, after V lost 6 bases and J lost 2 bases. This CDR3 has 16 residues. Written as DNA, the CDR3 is TGTGCCATCAGCAAAGAAGCGGGAGCCCCCTACAATGAGCAGTTCTTC. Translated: CAISKEAGAPYNEQFF.

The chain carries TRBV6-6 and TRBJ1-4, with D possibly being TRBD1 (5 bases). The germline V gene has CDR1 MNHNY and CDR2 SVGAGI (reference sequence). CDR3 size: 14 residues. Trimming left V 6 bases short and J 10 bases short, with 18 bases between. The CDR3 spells CASSTGTTVPKLFF. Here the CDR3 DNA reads TGTGCCAGCAGCACCGGGACCACGGTGCCAAAACTGTTTTTT.

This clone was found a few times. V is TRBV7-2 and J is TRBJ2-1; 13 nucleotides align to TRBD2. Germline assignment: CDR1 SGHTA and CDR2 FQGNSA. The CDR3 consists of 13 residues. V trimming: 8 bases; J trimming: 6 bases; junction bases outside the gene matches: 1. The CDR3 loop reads CASRTSGSNEQFF. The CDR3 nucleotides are TGTGCCAGCCGGACTAGCGGGAGCAATGAGCAGTTCTTC.

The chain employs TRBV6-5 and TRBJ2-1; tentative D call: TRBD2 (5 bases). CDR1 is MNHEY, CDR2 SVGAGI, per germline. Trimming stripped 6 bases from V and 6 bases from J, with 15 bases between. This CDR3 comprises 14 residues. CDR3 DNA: TGTGCCAGCAGCTCGAAATCTAGCCCCAATGAGCAGTTCTTC. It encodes CASSSKSSPNEQFF.

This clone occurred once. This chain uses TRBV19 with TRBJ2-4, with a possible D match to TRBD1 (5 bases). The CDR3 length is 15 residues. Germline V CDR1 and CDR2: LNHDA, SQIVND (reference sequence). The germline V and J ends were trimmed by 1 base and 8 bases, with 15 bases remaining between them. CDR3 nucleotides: TGTGCCAGTAGTATAGGGGGCCCCTTCTTGGACATTCAGTACTTC. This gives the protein CASSIGGPFLDIQYF.

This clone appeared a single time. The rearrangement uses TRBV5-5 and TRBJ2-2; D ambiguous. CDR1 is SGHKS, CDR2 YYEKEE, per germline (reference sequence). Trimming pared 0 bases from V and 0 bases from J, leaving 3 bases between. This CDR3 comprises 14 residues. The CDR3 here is CASSLGSNTGELFF. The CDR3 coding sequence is TGTGCCAGCAGCTTGGGGTCGAACACCGGGGAGCTGTTTTTT.

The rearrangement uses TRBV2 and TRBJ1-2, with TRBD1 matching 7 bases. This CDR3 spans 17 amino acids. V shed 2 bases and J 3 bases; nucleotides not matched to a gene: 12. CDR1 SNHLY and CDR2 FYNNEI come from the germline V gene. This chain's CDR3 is CASSENKDRKSHYGYTF. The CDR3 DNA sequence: TGTGCCAGCAGTGAAAATAAGGACAGGAAGTCGCACTATGGCTACACCTTC.

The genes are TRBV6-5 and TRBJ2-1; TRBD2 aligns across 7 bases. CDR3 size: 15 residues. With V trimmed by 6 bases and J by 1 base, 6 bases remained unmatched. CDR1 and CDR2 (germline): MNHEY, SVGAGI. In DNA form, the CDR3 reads TGTGCCAGCAGAAGGACTAGGCTTTCCTACAATGAGCAGTTCTTC. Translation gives CASRRTRLSYNEQFF.

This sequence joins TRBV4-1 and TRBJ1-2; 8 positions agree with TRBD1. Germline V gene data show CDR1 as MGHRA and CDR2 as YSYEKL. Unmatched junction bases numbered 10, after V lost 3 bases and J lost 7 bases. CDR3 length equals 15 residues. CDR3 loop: CASSHPIQGEGGYTF. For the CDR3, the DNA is TGCGCCAGCAGCCACCCTATACAGGGGGAAGGTGGCTACACCTTC.

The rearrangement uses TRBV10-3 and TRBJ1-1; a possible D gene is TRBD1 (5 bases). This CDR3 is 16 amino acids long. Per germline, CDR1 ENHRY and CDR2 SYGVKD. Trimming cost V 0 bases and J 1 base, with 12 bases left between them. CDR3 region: CAISESEGASNTEAFF. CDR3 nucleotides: TGTGCCATCAGTGAGTCGGAAGGGGCGTCGAACACTGAAGCTTTCTTT.